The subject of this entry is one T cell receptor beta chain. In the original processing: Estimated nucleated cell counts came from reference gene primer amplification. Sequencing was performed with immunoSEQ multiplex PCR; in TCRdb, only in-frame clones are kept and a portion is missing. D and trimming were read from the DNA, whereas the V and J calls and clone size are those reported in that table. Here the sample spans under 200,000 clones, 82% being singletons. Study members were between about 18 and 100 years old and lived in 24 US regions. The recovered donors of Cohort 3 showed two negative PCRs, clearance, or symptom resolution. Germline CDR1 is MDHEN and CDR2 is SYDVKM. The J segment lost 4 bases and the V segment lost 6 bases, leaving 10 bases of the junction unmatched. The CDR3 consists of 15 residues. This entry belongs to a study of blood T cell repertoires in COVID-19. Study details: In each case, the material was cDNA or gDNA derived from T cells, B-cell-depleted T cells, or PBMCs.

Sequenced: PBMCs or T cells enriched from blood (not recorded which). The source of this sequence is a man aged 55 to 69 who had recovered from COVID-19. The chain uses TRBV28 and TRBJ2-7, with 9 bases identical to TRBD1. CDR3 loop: CASRTGTGIRYEQYF. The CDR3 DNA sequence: TGTGCCAGCAGAACCGGGACAGGGATAAGGTACGAGCAGTACTTC.